A single sample is the source of the 11 T cell receptor beta chains below, sequenced in a study of EBV T-cell therapy then PD-1 blockade in nasopharyngeal carcinoma. Which antigens these TCRs recognize remains unknown. TCRdb's copy holds only in-frame clones and misses some; the assay was immunoSEQ multiplex PCR. The table has about 20,000 clones, roughly 80% seen once. Noted treatment: AdE1-LMPpoly-expanded autologous EBV-specific T-cell therapy followed by anti-PD-1 nivolumab. The material sequenced was CD8+ T cells from blood, taken between days 30 and 35 from a patient whose treatment included autologous EBV-specific T cells and nivolumab. The receptors were sampled from a man aged 35 to 55 with nasopharyngeal carcinoma.

The chain is built from TRBV5-1 and TRBJ2-1, with 7 bases identical to TRBD2. Germline values: CDR1 SGHRS, CDR2 YFSETQ. The CDR3 consists of 15 residues. The junction had 4 bases not matched to a gene; V was cut back by 4 bases and J by 0 bases. The CDR3 reads CASSGGLVSYNEQFF. In DNA form, the CDR3 reads TGCGCCAGCAGCGGCGGACTAGTCTCCTACAATGAGCAGTTCTTC.

The chain uses TRBV9 and TRBJ1-4; D possibly corresponds to TRBD1 (5 bases). The CDR3 totals 15 residues. Between the trimmed V and J ends, which lost 4 bases and 7 bases, there was a span of 17 bases. CDR1 is SGDLS, CDR2 YYNGEE, per germline. CDR3: CASSQNGGESEKLFF. In DNA form, the CDR3 reads TGTGCCAGCAGCCAAAATGGGGGAGAAAGTGAAAAACTGTTTTTT.

This rearrangement joins TRBV27 to TRBJ2-1; no firm D call. CDR1 and CDR2 (germline): MNHEY, SMNVEV (reference sequence). CDR3 length: 14 amino acids. Trimming pared 2 bases from V and 0 bases from J, leaving 5 bases between. Here the CDR3 reads CASSLRSSYNEQFF. The CDR3 nucleotides read TGTGCCAGCAGTTTACGGAGCTCCTACAATGAGCAGTTCTTC.

By sample share, this clone is medium-sized. In the same sample, other DNA sequences code for this CDR3. The CDR3 DNA follows: TGTGCCAGCAGCGTAGGCGGAGACTATGGCTACACCTTC. This gives the protein CASSVGGDYGYTF. The rearrangement uses TRBV9 and TRBJ1-2; D call uncertain. The germline CDR1 and CDR2 sequences are SGDLS and YYNGEE. Trimming removed 0 bases from V and 3 bases from J, with 6 bases in between. The CDR3 contains 13 residues.

V gene TRBV9 combines with J gene TRBJ2-2; D may match TRBD1 or TRBD2 (6 bases each). Trimming stripped 10 bases from V and 1 base from J, with 8 bases between. This CDR3 spans 12 amino acids. Germline CDR1 SGDLS, CDR2 YYNGEE. The CDR3 bases are TGTGCCGGGGGGCGGAACACCGGGGAGCTGTTTTTT. Translating it yields CAGGRNTGELFF.

V is TRBV27 and J is TRBJ2-2; D unresolved. The V and J ends lost 2 bases and 0 bases respectively, with 10 bases between them. Germline V gives CDR1 MNHEY, CDR2 SMNVEV (reference sequence). The CDR3 sequence is 16 residues long. The DNA of the CDR3 is TGTGCCAGCAGTTTACTCCCGATCGCGAACACCGGGGAGCTGTTTTTT. This translates into CASSLLPIANTGELFF.

This chain joins TRBV7-9 and TRBJ2-1; 9 nucleotides match TRBD1. This CDR3 has 16 amino acids. Looked up from germline, CDR1 is SEHNR and CDR2 is FQNEAQ (reference sequence). V was pared by 3 bases and J by 5 bases, with 8 bases of the junction left unmatched. The CDR3 reads CASSLKTGGVHNEQFF. The CDR3, as DNA: TGTGCCAGCAGCTTGAAGACAGGGGGTGTCCACAATGAGCAGTTCTTC.

Regarding this clone: The sample has other DNA sequences that encode this CDR3 too. The chain recombines TRBV6-1 with TRBJ2-1; 9 bases line up with TRBD2. Germline V gives CDR1 MNHNS, CDR2 SASEGT. This CDR3 contains 15 residues. V lost 0 bases to trimming and J lost 4 bases; unmatched junction nucleotides: 1. Written as DNA, the CDR3 is TGTGCCAGCAGTGAAGCTAGCGGGGGTTACAATGAGCAGTTCTTC. It encodes CASSEASGGYNEQFF.

The J gene is TRBJ1-1, the V gene TRBV9, with a tentative D call TRBD1 (6 bases). There are 18 residues in the CDR3. Germline V lookup: CDR1 SGDLS, CDR2 YYNGEE. V lost 0 bases to trimming and J lost 3 bases, with 21 bases between them. CDR3 protein: CASSVAESWGTLDTEAFF. The CDR3 DNA reads TGTGCCAGCAGCGTAGCTGAGAGTTGGGGGACACTAGACACTGAAGCTTTCTTT.

The rearrangement uses TRBV6-5 and TRBJ1-5; 7 bases agree with TRBD1. V gave up 6 bases and J gave up 4 bases; unmatched junction bases: 6. Germline V gives CDR1 MNHEY, CDR2 SVGAGI. The CDR3 totals 14 residues. CDR3 amino acids: CASRKTGRNQPQHF. DNA of the CDR3: TGTGCCAGCAGAAAGACAGGGAGGAATCAGCCCCAGCATTTT.

CDR3 sequence reads: CASGPGPTGELFF. The DNA of the CDR3 is TGTGCCAGCGGACCGGGGCCCACCGGGGAGCTGTTTTTT. The chain links TRBV9 to TRBJ2-2; D may match TRBD1 or TRBD2 (5 bases each). Germline V CDR1 and CDR2: SGDLS, YYNGEE. Trimming took 7 bases from V and 4 from J, leaving 11 bases between them. The CDR3 is 13 residues long.